This T cell receptor (beta chain) was obtained from a study of regulatory T cells in long-lasting Graves disease. Germline loops: CDR1 MNHEY, CDR2 SMNVEV (reference sequence). The CDR3 totals 17 residues. The junction had 10 bases not matched to a gene; V was cut back by 5 bases and J by 2 bases. Construction of TCR beta libraries relied on iRepertoire HTBI primers and on Arm-PCR targeting CDR3 regions. TCRdb re-derived calls from the multiplex PCR reads in MiXCR, one entry per CDR3 protein. The sample has almost 350,000 distinct CDR3 sequences; roughly a fifth are singletons. This clonotype was seen only a few times. Time point described: persistent/refractory GD, antithyroid drugs over 5 years with positive TRAb. With RNA extracted from PBMCs as input, the TCR library was made.

The source is a female donor with Graves disease. The chain couples TRBV27 to TRBJ2-2, with TRBD1 matching 8 bases. The material was peripheral blood mononuclear cells (PBMCs), obtained when the disease was refractory, from a patient treated with antithyroid drugs. The CDR3 DNA reads as TGTGCCAGCAGTCCCTACCTCGGACAGGGTAACACCGGGGAGCTGTTTTTT. It specifies CASSPYLGQGNTGELFF.